Shown below are 18 T cell receptor beta chains from a single sample sequenced in a study of tumor-infiltrating lymphocytes in primary liver carcinoma. A constant-region primer served to make TCR beta cDNA from roughly 500 ng total RNA. It was through three nested multiplex PCR rounds of slightly modified ARM-PCR that TCR beta libraries arose. Each of the first two PCR rounds ran approximately 9 cycles with TRBV1-TRBV30 forward and C-beta reverse primers. TCRdb used MiXCR to reprocess the multiplex PCR reads, holding one entry per CDR3 protein. The data hold roughly 190,000 distinct CDR3 sequences, with around 81% observed a single time. Unsorted bulk tissue, roughly 20-32 mg of it, served as the source for co-extraction of RNA and DNA. Material: tumor tissue from primary liver carcinoma. These receptor sequences come from a man in his forties with primary liver carcinoma and hepatitis B virus infection.

A note on this clonotype: A junction end diverges from the germline sequence, so it may reflect a read error. V and J are TRBV5-6 and TRBJ2-5; 10 bases fit TRBD1. The CDR3 length is 14 residues. From germline, CDR1 is SGHDT and CDR2 YYEEEE. CDR3 amino acids: CASSLRTGGETHYF. The CDR3 nucleotides read TGTGCCAGCAGCCTGCGGACAGGGGGAGAGACCCATTACTTC.

Details on this clonotype: At one end the junction does not follow the germline gene, possibly because of a read error. The chain employs TRBV5-5 and TRBJ2-7; no definite D call. The CDR3 is made up of 14 amino acids. Germline CDR1 and CDR2: SGHKS and YYEKEE (reference sequence). The CDR3: CTSSLVPREGVQYF. DNA for the CDR3: TGTACCAGCAGCTTGGTTCCACGTGAAGGAGTGCAGTACTTC.

V and J are TRBV5-1 and TRBJ2-1; 8 bases map to TRBD2. The germline V gene encodes CDR1 SGHRS and CDR2 YFSETQ. The CDR3 contains 14 residues. Losses at the gene ends were 7 bases for V and 11 bases for J; bases not matched to a gene: 14. The CDR3 sequence is CASSLLAGGYKQFF. The CDR3 bases are TGCGCCAGCTCTCTTCTGGCGGGAGGTTATAAGCAGTTCTTC.

This clonotype was found once. Relative to the germline gene, one junction end is altered; a read error may explain this. The genes are TRBV29-1 and TRBJ2-2, with 7 bases matching TRBD1. Per the germline V gene, CDR1 is SQVTM and CDR2 is ANQGSEA. The CDR3 runs 15 residues. CDR3 in DNA: TGCAACGTTGAAGACTACAGGGGAAGGACCGGGGAGCTGTATTTT. This codes for CNVEDYRGRTGELYF.

This clonotype has only one observation. A junction end diverges from the germline sequence, so it may reflect a read error. The chain joins TRBV5-4 to TRBJ2-2; D call uncertain. This CDR3 has 13 residues. Germline loops: CDR1 SGHNT, CDR2 YYREEE (reference sequence). CDR3 residues: CVSSSEGNSELFF. The CDR3 bases are TGTGTCAGCAGCTCCGAAGGGAACAGCGAGCTGTTTTTT.

As for this clonotype: At one end, the junction sequence differs from germline, possibly due to a read error. The rearrangement links TRBV4-3 to TRBJ1-5, with TRBD1 as a possible D gene (5 bases). The CDR3 length is 15 residues. CDR1 LGHNA and CDR2 YSLEER come from the germline V gene. The CDR3 loop reads CASSQVWGLNQPHHF. The DNA of the CDR3 is TGCGCCAGCAGTCAAGTCTGGGGCCTCAATCAACCCCACCATTTT.

In regard to this clonotype: At one of its ends the junction is not consistent with the germline gene, which may arise from a read error. The V gene is TRBV6-2 or TRBV6-3, the J gene TRBJ2-3; 8 nucleotides align to TRBD2. The germline V gene has CDR1 MNHEY and CDR2 SVGEGT. CDR3 length equals 13 residues. The CDR3 nucleotides read TGTGCCAGTTCCGCTGGGACTAGAACGCCGCAGTGTTTT. Its translation: CASSAGTRTPQCF.

A note on this clonotype: One end of the junction fails to match germline, which may point to a read error. The CDR3 nucleotides are TGCAGTGTTGGGACAGGGCTTCAGGCCCAGCATTTT. This codes for CSVGTGLQAQHF. The chain carries TRBV29-1 and TRBJ1-5, with 9 bases fitting TRBD1. Germline-derived CDR1 and CDR2 are SQVTM and ANQGSEA. The CDR3 covers 12 residues.

As regards this clonotype: One junction end does not reproduce the germline sequence, and a read error may be involved. The chain uses TRBV5-6 and TRBJ2-2; D possibly corresponds to TRBD2 (5 bases). This CDR3 is 12 amino acids long. In germline, CDR1 is SGHDT, CDR2 YYEEEE. The CDR3 DNA reads TGTGCCAGCAGCTGCTCCTCCGGGGAGCTGTTATTT. As protein: CASSCSSGELLF.

Regarding this clonotype: Germline and junction disagree at one end, which may indicate a read error. V is TRBV7-9 and J is TRBJ2-1; D ambiguous. Germline lookup yields CDR1 SEHNR and CDR2 FQNEAQ (reference sequence). The CDR3 totals 14 residues. Here the CDR3 DNA reads TGTGCCAGCAGCCTAACAAGTTTAGGCAATGAACAGTTCTTC. Its translation is CASSLTSLGNEQFF.

Turning to this clonotype: The CDR3 end shows no conserved phenylalanine or tryptophan, and so a read error is likely. V gene TRBV6-6 combines with J gene TRBJ2-5; 10 bases are shared with TRBD1. The germline V gene encodes CDR1 MNHNY and CDR2 SVGAGI (reference sequence). The CDR3 spans 19 residues. CDR3 protein: CSSSRSPGQGQVWQETQYL. The CDR3 DNA follows: TGTTCCAGCAGCAGGTCACCGGGACAGGGGCAAGTTTGGCAAGAGACCCAGTACCTC.

The chain joins TRBV12-3 or TRBV12-4 to TRBJ1-5, with D maybe TRBD1 (5 bases). The CDR3 loop spans 14 amino acids. V lost 6 bases, J lost 6 bases, and 15 bases lay in between. The CDR3 DNA reads as TGTGCCAGCAGCCAACAGGTCGACAGTCAGCCCCAGCATTTT. Its protein is CASSQQVDSQPQHF.

This clonotype was observed a handful of times. The CDR3 DNA follows: TGTGCCAGTGGTTGGACTAGCGGGAGCTCCTACGAGCAGTACTTC. This gives the protein CASGWTSGSSYEQYF. The chain recombines TRBV6-5 with TRBJ2-7, with TRBD2 identical over 13 bases. Germline CDR1 MNHEY, CDR2 SVGAGI. The CDR3 contains 15 residues. With 9 bases clipped from V and 0 bases from J, the junction kept 5 bases outside the gene matches.

This clonotype qualifies as medium-sized. This chain uses TRBV4-3 with TRBJ1-6; a possible D gene is TRBD1 (5 bases). V gave up 1 base and J gave up 3 bases, with 7 bases separating them. Germline V gives CDR1 LGHNA, CDR2 YSLEER. There are 15 residues in the CDR3. CDR3 protein: CASSQGQLYNSPLHF. In nucleotides, the CDR3 is TGCGCCAGCAGCCAAGGACAGCTCTATAATTCACCCCTCCACTTT.

For this clonotype: A read error is likely, as this CDR3 ends without the conserved phenylalanine or tryptophan. CDR3 sequence reads: CARSLVAGVTYNEQFL. CDR3 DNA: TGCGCCAGGAGCTTGGTAGCGGGAGTTACCTACAATGAGCAGTTCTTA. The V call is TRBV5-1, the J call TRBJ2-1; 9 nucleotides line up with TRBD2. The CDR3 covers 16 residues. The V gene's germline CDR1 is SGHRS and CDR2 YFSETQ.

This clonotype qualifies as medium-sized. The CDR3 is CASSLRGDQPQHF. The CDR3 DNA reads as TGTGCCAGCAGCTTAAGGGGCGATCAGCCCCAGCATTTT. V and J are TRBV11-2 and TRBJ1-5; D is perhaps TRBD1 (5 bases). With 2 bases removed from V and 5 bases from J, the gap between germline ends came to 7 bases. Germline CDR1 is SGHAT and CDR2 is FQNNGV. The CDR3 runs to 13 residues.

This rearrangement joins TRBV4-2 to TRBJ2-5, with 8 bases that match TRBD2. The germline V gene has CDR1 LGHNA and CDR2 YNFKEQ. The ends lost 6 bases at V and 4 bases at J; junction bases unmatched: 22. CDR3 length: 19 amino acids. The CDR3 protein is CASSPSWTSLAAVGETQYF. DNA for the CDR3: TGTGCCAGCAGTCCCAGTTGGACTAGCCTAGCGGCCGTAGGAGAGACCCAGTACTTC.

This clonotype appeared once. The CDR3 carries no conserved terminal phenylalanine or tryptophan, so it likely arises from a read error. The chain has TRBV7-2 and TRBJ2-1; D ambiguous. In germline, CDR1 is SGHTA, CDR2 FQGNSA. This CDR3 is 15 amino acids long. V lost 0 bases to trimming and J lost 6 bases, with 12 bases between them. The CDR3: CTSSLARNGRNEQFL. CDR3 DNA sequence: TGTACCAGCAGCTTAGCAAGGAACGGGCGCAATGAGCAGTTCCTC.